A single sample gave rise to the 12 T cell receptor beta chains below, sequenced in a study of blood T cells in healthy people across ages. Combining a sample-barcoded 5' primer with a J-beta primer mix, a second PCR ran for 7 to 11 cycles. Using its own MiXCR run on the 5' RACE reads, TCRdb lists one record per CDR3 protein. The sample consists of 700,000 to 850,000 distinct CDR3 sequences, around 34% of them appearing once. Sequencing was carried out using blood. Every receptor here comes from a young man in good health.

There are many counts of this clonotype. The chain carries TRBV12-3 or TRBV12-4 and TRBJ2-3; D might be TRBD1 (5 bases). The CDR3 runs to 13 residues. The germline V and J ends were trimmed by 5 bases and 2 bases, with 8 bases remaining between them. The CDR3 coding sequence is TGTGCCAGCAGTGTAGGGGCCACAGATACGCAGTATTTT. Its translation is CASSVGATDTQYF.

This clonotype has only one observation. The CDR3 DNA reads TGTGCCATCAGTGAGGCCGACAACAATGAGCAGTACTTC. The encoded protein is CAISEADNNEQYF. The chain has TRBV10-3 and TRBJ2-5; unclear D gene. Germline V lookup: CDR1 ENHRY, CDR2 SYGVKD. V was trimmed by 2 bases and J by 11 bases, leaving 15 bases between them. The CDR3 runs to 13 residues.

This clonotype was counted at least ten times. This chain joins TRBV7-2 and TRBJ1-2; D possibly corresponds to TRBD1 (6 bases). Trimming removed 7 bases from V and 0 bases from J, with 18 bases in between. This CDR3 is 16 amino acids long. Germline V CDR1 and CDR2: SGHTA, FQGNSA. Here the CDR3 reads CASTLGDRIANYGYTF. CDR3 bases: TGTGCCAGCACCCTTGGTGACAGGATAGCTAACTATGGCTACACCTTC.

This clonotype was seen a handful of times. This chain links TRBV27 with TRBJ2-5, with TRBD1 identical over 10 bases. The J call may not be correct, given that the DNA end is closer to TRBJ2-7. This CDR3 is built from 17 residues. Per germline, CDR1 MNHEY and CDR2 SMNVEV (reference sequence). CDR3 residues: CASSLTPRDRGGYEQYF. The CDR3 DNA follows: TGTGCCAGCAGTTTAACTCCCAGGGACAGGGGAGGCTACGAGCAGTACTTC.

Notes on this clonotype: An end of the junction differs from the germline gene, which may be a read error. CDR3 sequence: CATSRDYNERFF. In DNA, the CDR3 is TGTGCCACCAGCAGAGACTACAATGAGCGGTTCTTC. The gene calls are TRBV15 and TRBJ2-1; the D is unclear. The CDR3 has 12 residues. CDR1 and CDR2 from the germline V gene are LNHNV and YYDKDF (reference sequence).

The sample holds many counts of this clonotype. Sequence at one end of the junction differs from germline and may be a read error. The chain's CDR3 is CSAREPGQDEQYF. CDR3 DNA sequence: TGCAGTGCAAGAGAACCGGGACAGGACGAGCAGTACTTC. The V and J genes are TRBV20-1 and TRBJ2-5, with TRBD1 matching over 8 bases. The DNA end is more similar to TRBJ2-7, so the J call may be wrong. Looked up from germline, CDR1 is DFQATT and CDR2 is SNEGSKA (reference sequence). This CDR3 contains 13 residues.

This clonotype appeared a few times. This chain uses TRBV6-2 or TRBV6-3 with TRBJ1-1; no clear D. The V gene's germline CDR1 is MNHEY and CDR2 SVGEGT. The V and J ends lost 2 bases and 2 bases respectively, with 9 bases between them. This CDR3 has 14 amino acids. The CDR3 DNA reads as TGTGCCAGCAGTTACGACCCAGCCAACACTGAAGCTTTCTTT. It is translated as CASSYDPANTEAFF.

Of note for this clonotype: The junction differs from germline at one of its ends, possibly a read error. CDR3 sequence (DNA): TGTGCCGGCAGAGGATTGACAGACACCGGGGAGCTGTTTTTT. Translating it yields CAGRGLTDTGELFF. V gene TRBV2 combines with J gene TRBJ2-2; maybe TRBD1 (5 bases). CDR1 and CDR2 (germline): SNHLY, FYNNEI. There are 14 residues in the CDR3.

This clonotype was recorded at least ten times. V and J are TRBV10-2 and TRBJ2-7; D unresolved. The CDR3 is 15 amino acids. In germline, CDR1 is WSHSY, CDR2 SAAADI. Trimming took 7 bases from V and 2 from J, leaving 18 bases between them. The DNA of the CDR3 is TGCGCCAGCAAAGACGACGGAACATACCCCTACGAGCAGTACTTC. This sequence encodes CASKDDGTYPYEQYF.

The V call is TRBV25-1, the J call TRBJ2-5; D could derive from TRBD1 or TRBD2 (5 bases each). This CDR3 has 12 residues. V was pared by 6 bases and J by 9 bases, with 14 bases between. Germline CDR1 MGHDK, CDR2 SYGVNS. The CDR3 protein is CASSRDAAAQYF. The DNA for the CDR3 is TGTGCCAGCAGCCGGGACGCCGCTGCCCAGTACTTC.

Concerning this clonotype: A much larger clone differs from this one at a single base, so this may be a read error. V gene TRBV9 combines with J gene TRBJ2-3; D call uncertain. Trimming pared 3 bases from V and 9 bases from J, leaving 11 bases between. There are 12 residues in the CDR3. Germline V gene data show CDR1 as SGDLS and CDR2 as YYNGEE. CDR3 region: CASSGQSKTQYF. Here the CDR3 DNA reads TGTGCCAGCAGCGGGCAGTCAAAGACGCAGTATTTT.

V and J are TRBV7-9 and TRBJ1-2; D uncertain. This CDR3 region has 13 residues. V was clipped by 2 bases and J by 4 bases, with 8 bases between them. CDR1 and CDR2 (germline): SEHNR, FQNEAQ (reference sequence). The CDR3 loop reads CASSLSEIYGYTF. In DNA form, the CDR3 reads TGTGCCAGCAGCTTATCAGAGATCTATGGCTACACCTTC.